This TCR beta chain was captured in a study of T cells in Graves' hyperthyroidism and ophthalmopathy. In the study overall: Specimen type is peripheral blood, collected at initial diagnosis prior to any treatment.

Researchers defined stable Graves' hyperthyroidism as no ophthalmopathy progression within 18 months. Uncontrolled infection, other autoimmune disease, pregnancy or lactation led to exclusion. The diagnoses drew upon clinical symptoms, serum thyroxine and TRAb, thyroid ultrasound and orbital computed tomography. The CDR3 regions of TCR beta were amplified from RNA transcripts. The TCR CDR3 first-round RT-PCR relied on the HTBI primer set. TCRdb re-derived calls from the multiplex PCR reads in MiXCR, one entry per CDR3 protein. The sample comprises a few hundred thousand distinct CDR3 sequences, 14% of which are singletons, and around 13% rests with the top ten. This clonotype has just a few counts. Looked up from germline, CDR1 is MGHDK and CDR2 is SYGVNS. The CDR3 contains 17 residues. V was pared by 2 bases and J by 8 bases, with 14 bases of the junction left unmatched.

Sequenced material: blood. The genes are TRBV25-1 and TRBJ2-1, with 8 bases identical to TRBD2. The receptor comes from a woman between 40 and 50 years old with Graves' hyperthyroidism. The CDR3 region is CASSEQSGRGPSYEQFF. CDR3 sequence (DNA): TGTGCCAGCAGTGAACAGAGCGGGAGAGGGCCGAGCTATGAGCAGTTCTTC.